This is a list of T cell receptor beta chains from one sample in a study of blood T cells in healthy people across ages. TCRdb re-derived calls from the 5' RACE reads in MiXCR, one entry per CDR3 protein. Of some 1.4 million distinct CDR3 sequences in the sample, 35% to 45% were seen once. The sequencing sample was made of blood. These receptors were taken from a woman younger than 30 in good health. Both conserved end residues are part of each CDR3. D genes are given only for firm matches. Size is stated for part of the rows, as once, few or many counts, or as a class when the clone is expanded.

clone_size j_call v_call d_call cdr3_nt cdr3_aa
- TRBJ2-3 TRBV20-1 - TGCAGTGCTAGATCCCGTGATAGCCCGCGCACAGATACGCAGTATTTT CSARSRDSPRTDTQYF
- TRBJ2-2 TRBV12-3/TRBV12-4 - TGTGCCAGCATGCGGGTTGGGGAGAGTTCCGGGGAGCTGTTTTTT CASMRVGESSGELFF
- TRBJ2-1 TRBV12-3/TRBV12-4 TRBD2 TGTGCCAGCAGTTTAGCGGTGATAGCGGGGGCACCGAAGGGACAGTTCTTC CASSLAVIAGAPKGQFF
- TRBJ2-1 TRBV4-1 TRBD2 TGCGCCAGCAGCCAAGGACTAGCGGGGGACCTCTCCTACAATGAGCAGTTCTTC CASSQGLAGDLSYNEQFF
- TRBJ2-1 TRBV4-1 - TGCGCCAGCAGCCAGGGACTACGAGGGGGGTCCAATGAGCAGTTCTTC CASSQGLRGGSNEQFF
many TRBJ2-7 TRBV29-1 TRBD1 TGCAGCGTGGGACAGGGTGGCTACGAGCAGTACTTC CSVGQGGYEQYF
- TRBJ2-2 TRBV9 - TGTGCCAGCAGCGCCCAGTTTTGGGGGAACAACGGGGAGCTGTTTTTT CASSAQFWGNNGELFF
few TRBJ2-1 TRBV20-1 - TGCAGTGCTAGGGAAATAGTGGATAACAATGAGCAGTTCTTC CSAREIVDNNEQFF
- TRBJ2-1 TRBV20-1 TRBD1 TGCAGTGCTAGCTATTCGACAGGGAATAAGGATGAGCAGTTCTTC CSASYSTGNKDEQFF
many TRBJ2-7 TRBV7-9 - TGTGCCAGCAGCTTAGATGGATCCGAGCAGTACTTC CASSLDGSEQYF
- TRBJ1-6 TRBV12-3/TRBV12-4 TRBD1 TGTGCCAGCAGGGGGCAGGGGGTAGGTTCACCCCTCCACTTT CASRGQGVGSPLHF
- TRBJ2-1 TRBV6-5 TRBD2 TGTGCCAGCGGGGCTAGCGGAGGCTCCTACAATGAGCAGTTCTTC CASGASGGSYNEQFF
few TRBJ2-7 TRBV13 - TGTGCCAGCAGCTTATCAGCCGACAGACTCCCCTACGAGCAGTACTTC CASSLSADRLPYEQYF
- TRBJ2-7 TRBV6-5 - TGTGCCAGCATGCCCCTCGGAGGGGAGGCCTACGAGCAGTACTTC CASMPLGGEAYEQYF
few TRBJ2-7 TRBV27 - TGTGCCAGCGGGCATGGTAGCGGCTACGAGCAGTACTTC CASGHGSGYEQYF
- TRBJ2-4 TRBV6-7 TRBD2 TGTGCCGGCAGTTACGGGAGGTGTTTTTACATTCAGTACTTC CAGSYGRCFYIQYF
- TRBJ2-3 TRBV24-1 - TGTGCCACCAGTGCCGATGGGGGGGGCGAAGATACGCAGTATTTT CATSADGGGEDTQYF
- TRBJ2-2 TRBV12-3/TRBV12-4 TRBD1 TGTGCCAGCAGTCCAATGGGACAGGGGGCGGCCGGGGAGCTGTTTTTT CASSPMGQGAAGELFF
few TRBJ2-4 TRBV5-6 TRBD2 TGTGCCAGCAGCTTGGGGGGCCGCGGGAGGCCCAAAAACATTCAGTACTTC CASSLGGRGRPKNIQYF
- TRBJ2-3 TRBV5-4 - TGTGCCAGCAGCTTGGATAGCTTGCCAGATACGCAGTATTTT CASSLDSLPDTQYF
- TRBJ1-6 TRBV7-9 - TGTGCCAGCAGCCGGGGACCGAGCTCCTATAATTCATCCCCCCACTTT CASSRGPSSYNSSPHF
- TRBJ2-2 TRBV12-3/TRBV12-4 - TGTGCCAGCAGGGACTGGGCGAACACCGGGGAGCTGTTTTTT CASRDWANTGELFF
few TRBJ2-1 TRBV7-2 - TGTGCCAGCAGAGCAAACAATGAGCAGTTCTTC CASRANNEQFF
- TRBJ2-5 TRBV4-1 - TGCGCCAGCAGCCCCGAGGCGGAGACCCAGTACTTC CASSPEAETQYF
- TRBJ1-1 TRBV6-2/TRBV6-3 TRBD1 TGTGCCAGCAGTTACTCGACAGGGAGGACTGAAGCTTTCTTT CASSYSTGRTEAFF
- TRBJ2-2 TRBV5-4 - TGTGCCAGCAGCTTGAGTCTAGCTGTCACCGGGGAGCTGTTTTTT CASSLSLAVTGELFF
few TRBJ1-2 TRBV12-3/TRBV12-4 TRBD1 TGTGCCAGCAGTACCCTCAGGGGGTTCTATGGCTACACCTTC CASSTLRGFYGYTF
- TRBJ2-3 TRBV20-1 - TGCAGTGCCCTCCCGTTTAGCGCCAGCACAGATACGCAGTATTTT CSALPFSASTDTQYF